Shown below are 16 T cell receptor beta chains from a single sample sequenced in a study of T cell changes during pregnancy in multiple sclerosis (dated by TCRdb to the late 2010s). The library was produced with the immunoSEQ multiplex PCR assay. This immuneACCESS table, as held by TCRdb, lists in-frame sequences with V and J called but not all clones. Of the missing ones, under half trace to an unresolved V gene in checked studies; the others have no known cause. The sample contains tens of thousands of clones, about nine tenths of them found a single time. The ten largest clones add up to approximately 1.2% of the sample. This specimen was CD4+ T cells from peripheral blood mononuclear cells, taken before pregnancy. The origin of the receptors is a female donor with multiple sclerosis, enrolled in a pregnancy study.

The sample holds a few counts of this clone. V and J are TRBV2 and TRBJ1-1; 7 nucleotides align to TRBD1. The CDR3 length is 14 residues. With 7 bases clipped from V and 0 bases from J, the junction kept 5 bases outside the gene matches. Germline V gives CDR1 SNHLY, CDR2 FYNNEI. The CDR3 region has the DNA TGTGCCAGCATTCCGGACAGGATGAACACTGAAGCTTTCTTT. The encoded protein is CASIPDRMNTEAFF. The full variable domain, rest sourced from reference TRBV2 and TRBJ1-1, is EPEVTQTPSHQVTQMGQEVILRCVPISNHLYFYWYRQILGQKVEFLVSFYNNEISEKSEIFDDQFSVERPDGSNFTLKIRSTKLEDSAMYFCASIPDRMNTEAFFGQGTRLTVV.

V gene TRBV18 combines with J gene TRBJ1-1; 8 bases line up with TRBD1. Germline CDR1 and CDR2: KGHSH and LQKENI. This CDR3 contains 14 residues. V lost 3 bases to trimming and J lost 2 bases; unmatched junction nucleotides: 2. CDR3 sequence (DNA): TGTGCCAGCTCACCTACAGGGGGTAACACTGAAGCTTTCTTT. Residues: CASSPTGGNTEAFF.

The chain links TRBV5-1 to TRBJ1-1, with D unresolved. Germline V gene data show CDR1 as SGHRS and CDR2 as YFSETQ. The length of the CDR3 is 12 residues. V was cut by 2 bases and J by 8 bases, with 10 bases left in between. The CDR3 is CASSFPSDEAFF. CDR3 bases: TGCGCCAGCAGCTTTCCCAGCGACGAAGCTTTCTTT. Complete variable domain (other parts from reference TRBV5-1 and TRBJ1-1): KAGVTQTPRYLIKTRGQQVTLSCSPISGHRSVSWYQQTPGQGLQFLFEYFSETQRNKGNFPGRFSGRQFSNSRSEMNVSTLELGDSALYLCASSFPSDEAFFGQGTRLTVV.

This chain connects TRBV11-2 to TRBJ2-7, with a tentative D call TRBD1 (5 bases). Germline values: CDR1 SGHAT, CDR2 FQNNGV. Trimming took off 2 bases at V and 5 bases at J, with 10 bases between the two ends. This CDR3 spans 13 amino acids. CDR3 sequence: CASSLQGGDEQYF. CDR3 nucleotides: TGTGCCAGCAGCTTACAGGGTGGTGACGAGCAGTACTTC. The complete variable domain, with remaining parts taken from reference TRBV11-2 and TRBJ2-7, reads EAGVAQSPRYKIIEKRQSVAFWCNPISGHATLYWYQQILGQGPKLLIQFQNNGVVDDSQLPKDRFSAERLKGVDSTLKIQPAKLEDSAVYLCASSLQGGDEQYFGPGTRLTVT.

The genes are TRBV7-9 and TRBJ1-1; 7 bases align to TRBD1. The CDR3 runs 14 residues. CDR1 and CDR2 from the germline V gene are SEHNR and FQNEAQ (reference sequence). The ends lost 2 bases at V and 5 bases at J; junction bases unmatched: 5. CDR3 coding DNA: TGTGCCAGCAGCTTAACGACAGGGTGGACTGAAGCTTTCTTT. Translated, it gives CASSLTTGWTEAFF.

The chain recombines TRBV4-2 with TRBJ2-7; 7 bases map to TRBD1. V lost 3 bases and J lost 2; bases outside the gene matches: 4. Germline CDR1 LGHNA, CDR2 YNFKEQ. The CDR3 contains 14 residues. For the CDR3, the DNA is TGTGCCAGCAGCCACGGGACAGCCACCTACGAGCAGTACTTC. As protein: CASSHGTATYEQYF.

The CDR3 DNA reads TGCGCCAGCAGCTTGCTAGCGGGAGGGATCACAGATACGCAGTATTTT. This codes for CASSLLAGGITDTQYF. The rearrangement links TRBV5-1 to TRBJ2-3, with TRBD2 identical over 12 bases. Trimming removed 1 base from V and 2 bases from J; junction bases left unmatched: 2. The CDR3 spans 16 residues. Germline-derived CDR1 and CDR2 are SGHRS and YFSETQ.

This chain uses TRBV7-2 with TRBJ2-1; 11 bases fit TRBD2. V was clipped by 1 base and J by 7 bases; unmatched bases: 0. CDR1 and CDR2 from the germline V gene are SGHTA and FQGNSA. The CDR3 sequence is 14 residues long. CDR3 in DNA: TGTGCCAGCAGCTTAGTAGCGGGAGGGAATGAGCAGTTCTTC. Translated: CASSLVAGGNEQFF.

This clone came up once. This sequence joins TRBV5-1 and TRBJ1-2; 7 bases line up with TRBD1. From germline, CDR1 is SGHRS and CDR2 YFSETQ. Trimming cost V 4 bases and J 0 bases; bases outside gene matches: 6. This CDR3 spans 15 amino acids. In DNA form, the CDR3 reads TGCGCCAGCAGCCCGTCCGGGACAGCTAACTATGGCTACACCTTC. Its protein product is CASSPSGTANYGYTF.

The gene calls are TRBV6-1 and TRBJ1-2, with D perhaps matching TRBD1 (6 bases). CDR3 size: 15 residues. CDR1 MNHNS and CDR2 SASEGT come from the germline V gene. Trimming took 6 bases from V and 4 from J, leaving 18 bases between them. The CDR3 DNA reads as TGTGCCAGCAGCCGGGGCGGGGGCCGGGTCTATGGCTACACCTTC. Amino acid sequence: CASSRGGGRVYGYTF.

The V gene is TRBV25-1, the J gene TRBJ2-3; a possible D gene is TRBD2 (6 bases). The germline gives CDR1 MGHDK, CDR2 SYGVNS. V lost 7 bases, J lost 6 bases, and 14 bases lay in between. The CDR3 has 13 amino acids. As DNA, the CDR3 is TGTGCCAGCACCAACTGGGAGGAGGATACGCAGTATTTT. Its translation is CASTNWEEDTQYF.

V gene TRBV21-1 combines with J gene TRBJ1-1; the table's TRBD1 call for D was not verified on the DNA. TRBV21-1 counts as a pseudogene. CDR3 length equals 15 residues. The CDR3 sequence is CASSENQGARTEAFF. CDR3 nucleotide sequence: TGTGCCAGCAGCGAAAACCAGGGGGCGCGAACTGAAGCTTTCTTT.

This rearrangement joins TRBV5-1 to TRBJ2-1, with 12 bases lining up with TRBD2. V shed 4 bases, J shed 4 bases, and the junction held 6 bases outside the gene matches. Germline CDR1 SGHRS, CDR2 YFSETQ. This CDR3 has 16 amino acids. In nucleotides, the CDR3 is TGCGCCAGCAGCGAACTAGCGGGAGGACTATACAATGAGCAGTTCTTC. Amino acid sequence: CASSELAGGLYNEQFF.

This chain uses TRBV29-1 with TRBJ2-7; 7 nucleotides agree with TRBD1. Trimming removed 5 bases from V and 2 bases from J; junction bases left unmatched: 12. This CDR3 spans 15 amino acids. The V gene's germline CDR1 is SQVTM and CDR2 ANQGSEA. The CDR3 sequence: CSVRGGGQATYEQYF. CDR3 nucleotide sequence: TGCAGCGTTCGAGGCGGTGGACAGGCTACCTACGAGCAGTACTTC.

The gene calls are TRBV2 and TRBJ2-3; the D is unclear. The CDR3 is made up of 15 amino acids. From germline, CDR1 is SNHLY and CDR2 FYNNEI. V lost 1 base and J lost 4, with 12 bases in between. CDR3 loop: CASSEVLRLPDTQYF. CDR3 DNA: TGTGCCAGCAGTGAAGTTCTCAGACTTCCAGATACGCAGTATTTT.

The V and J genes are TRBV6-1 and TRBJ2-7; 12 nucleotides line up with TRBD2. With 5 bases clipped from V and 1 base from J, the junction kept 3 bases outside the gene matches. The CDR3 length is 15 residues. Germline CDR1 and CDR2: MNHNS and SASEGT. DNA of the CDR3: TGTGCCAGCAGTCAGACTAGCGGGAGTTCCTACGAGCAGTACTTC. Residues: CASSQTSGSSYEQYF.